The sample holds many counts of the clone carrying this TCR beta chain. Its antigen is still unknown. This record belongs to a study of T cells in Graves' hyperthyroidism and ophthalmopathy. From RNA transcripts, TCR beta CDR3 regions were amplified. The HTBI primer set drove a first-round RT-PCR of the TCR CDR3. MiXCR was run by TCRdb on the multiplex PCR reads, yielding one entry per CDR3 protein. The sample includes over 650,000 distinct CDR3 sequences, 45% of them seen just once. Uncontrolled infection, other autoimmune disease, pregnancy or lactation led to exclusion. This CDR3 contains 14 residues. The germline V gene encodes CDR1 SGHVS and CDR2 FNYEAQ. Trimming pared 0 bases from V and 0 bases from J, leaving 6 bases between. Regarding the study as a whole: Blood also carried most thyroid clonotypes expanded above 0.001.

Input material: peripheral blood or thyroid tissue (not recorded which). V is TRBV7-6 and J is TRBJ2-7, with D unresolved. The TCR comes from an adult man with Graves' disease, either hyperthyroidism or ophthalmopathy (not recorded which). CDR3 loop: CASSLALASYEQYF. CDR3 nucleotide sequence: TGTGCCAGCAGCTTAGCATTGGCCTCCTACGAGCAGTACTTC.